Shown below are 31 T cell receptor beta chains from a single sample sequenced in a study of identical twins. TCRdb itself ran the 5' RACE reads through MiXCR, one entry per CDR3 protein. The repertoire has 1.5 million to 2 million distinct CDR3 sequences, under 35% of them found once; the top ten carry 0.25% to 0.3%. The source material was cord blood. All receptors come from a newborn girl in good health.

The chain links TRBV6-1 to TRBJ2-3, with D perhaps matching TRBD1 or TRBD2 (6 bases each). The CDR3 is 14 residues long. The germline CDR1 and CDR2 sequences are MNHNS and SASEGT. V lost 7 bases and J lost 4, with 15 bases in between. In nucleotides, the CDR3 is TGTGCCAGCAACCCGACTAGGGGGGCAGATACGCAGTATTTT. It specifies CASNPTRGADTQYF.

Only a few counts were recorded for this clonotype. The junction differs from germline at one of its ends, possibly a read error. The chain joins TRBV27 to TRBJ1-6; 8 bases map to TRBD1. The CDR3 runs 14 residues. Germline V gene lookup returns CDR1 MNHEY and CDR2 SMNVEV (reference sequence). The CDR3 coding sequence is TGCGCCAGCAGCTTGCCAGGGGGCAATTCACCCCTCCACTTT. Its protein is CASSLPGGNSPLHF.

As for this clonotype: A read error may account for a junction end that differs from germline. The chain employs TRBV20-1 and TRBJ1-5, with D tentatively TRBD1 (6 bases). The germline V gene has CDR1 DFQATT and CDR2 SNEGSKA (reference sequence). CDR3 length: 14 amino acids. The CDR3 DNA sequence: TGCAGTGCTAGAGCCACAGGGCACAATCGGCCCCAGCATTTT. Protein sequence: CSARATGHNRPQHF.

Details on this clonotype: One end of the junction is discordant with germline, which a read error may explain. This chain connects TRBV5-1 to TRBJ2-1, with 11 nucleotides matching TRBD2. The CDR3 spans 15 residues. Germline V gene lookup returns CDR1 SGHRS and CDR2 YFSETQ. CDR3 region: CTSSLAGGSHNEQFF. Here the CDR3 DNA reads TGCACCAGCAGCTTAGCGGGAGGGTCCCACAATGAGCAGTTCTTC.

V and J are TRBV20-1 and TRBJ2-7; TRBD2 matches 8 bases. Germline V CDR1 and CDR2: DFQATT, SNEGSKA (reference sequence). This CDR3 spans 16 amino acids. The V and J ends lost 3 bases and 0 bases, in that order; junction bases with no gene match: 10. CDR3 coding DNA: TGCAGTGCTAGGGCTTACAGCGGGAGAAGCTCCTACGAGCAGTACTTC. This sequence encodes CSARAYSGRSSYEQYF.

This clonotype was picked up a small number of times. The rearrangement joins TRBV11-3 to TRBJ2-1, with D perhaps TRBD2 (5 bases). CDR1 is SGHNT, CDR2 YENEEA, per germline. Trimming pared 3 bases from V and 2 bases from J, leaving 11 bases between. CDR3 length equals 15 residues. CDR3 bases: TGTGCCAGCAGCTTTCGGACTCGCCCCTACAATGAGCAGTTCTTC. Translated, it gives CASSFRTRPYNEQFF.

V and J are TRBV3-1 and TRBJ2-1; 13 bases agree with TRBD2. J lost 13 bases, V lost 0 bases, and 12 bases had no gene match. The CDR3 has 17 amino acids. Germline loops: CDR1 LGHDT, CDR2 YNNKEL (reference sequence). The CDR3 DNA is TGTGCCAGCAGCCAAGATGTGGGACTAGCGGGACAAGAGACCCAGTTCTTC. The encoded protein is CASSQDVGLAGQETQFF.

This clonotype appeared a few times. The chain joins TRBV7-8 to TRBJ2-5; D ambiguous. CDR3 length: 15 amino acids. The V end was cut by 1 base, the J end by 4 bases, with 13 bases between. Germline CDR1 and CDR2: SGHVS and FQNEAQ. CDR3: CASSLVGSGLETQYF. Here the CDR3 DNA reads TGTGCCAGCAGCTTAGTAGGTTCCGGGTTAGAGACCCAGTACTTC.

This rearrangement joins TRBV20-1 to TRBJ1-1; weak D call: TRBD1 (5 bases). Trimming cost V 3 bases and J 0 bases, with 17 bases left between them. The CDR3 has 16 residues. CDR1 and CDR2 (germline): DFQATT, SNEGSKA (reference sequence). The chain's CDR3 is CSASRTGRLMNTEAFF. The CDR3 nucleotides are TGCAGTGCTAGTCGGACGGGACGGCTCATGAACACTGAAGCTTTCTTT.

This clonotype has just a few counts. The chain employs TRBV25-1 and TRBJ1-1; possible D gene TRBD1, 5 bases. Trimming took 6 bases from V and 5 from J, leaving 16 bases between them. This CDR3 has 14 residues. CDR1 is MGHDK, CDR2 SYGVNS, per germline. CDR3 sequence reads: CASSPLGGYTEAFF. The CDR3 nucleotides are TGTGCCAGCAGCCCGTTGGGGGGGTATACTGAAGCTTTCTTT. Full variable domain (outside the CDR3, taken from reference TRBV25-1 and TRBJ1-1): EADIYQTPRYLVIGTGKKITLECSQTMGHDKMYWYQQDPGMELHLIHYSYGVNSTEKGDLSSESTVSRIRTEHFPLTLESARPSHTSQYLCASSPLGGYTEAFFGQGTRLTVV.

The chain links TRBV25-1 to TRBJ2-1; no reliable D call. V was pared by 4 bases and J by 2 bases, with 12 bases between. Germline CDR1 and CDR2: MGHDK and SYGVNS. CDR3 length: 15 residues. The CDR3 DNA reads TGTGCCAGCAGTGCCCGTCCTGACCCCTACAATGAGCAGTTCTTC. Translated: CASSARPDPYNEQFF.

The CDR3 DNA sequence: TGTGCCAGTACAACGGGGCGGGGAAGCAATCAGCCCCAGCATTTT. Translated: CASTTGRGSNQPQHF. The V and J genes are TRBV19 and TRBJ1-5, with D possibly matching TRBD1 (5 bases). The CDR3 runs to 15 residues. Trimming took off 7 bases at V and 1 base at J, with 14 bases between the two ends. Germline V gene sequence: CDR1 LNHDA, CDR2 SQIVND (reference sequence).

CDR3 in amino acids: CASSLRPLRLVNTGELFF. The CDR3 DNA is TGTGCCAGCAGTTTACGGCCCCTAAGATTGGTGAACACCGGGGAGCTGTTTTTT. The chain is built from TRBV6-5 and TRBJ2-2; D gene uncertain. V dropped 4 bases and J dropped 1 base, with 19 bases sitting between them. CDR1 is MNHEY and CDR2 is SVGAGI in the germline V gene. The CDR3 loop spans 18 amino acids.

This rearrangement joins TRBV27 to TRBJ1-5, with 9 nucleotides matching TRBD1. The germline V gene encodes CDR1 MNHEY and CDR2 SMNVEV (reference sequence). V was pared by 4 bases and J by 5 bases, with 3 bases of the junction left unmatched. CDR3 length equals 14 residues. DNA of the CDR3: TGTGCCAGCAGTTGGGGACAGGGAGATCAGCCCCAGCATTTT. It specifies CASSWGQGDQPQHF.

This clonotype showed up many times. The gene calls are TRBV12-3 or TRBV12-4 and TRBJ2-4, with 9 bases fitting TRBD1. V lost 3 bases to trimming and J lost 6 bases; unmatched junction nucleotides: 6. This CDR3 spans 15 amino acids. The CDR3, as DNA: TGTGCCAGCAGTTTCCTACAGGGGGCCGGAAACATTCAGTACTTC. It yields the protein CASSFLQGAGNIQYF.

This clonotype was seen a few times. V usage is TRBV3-1 and J usage is TRBJ2-1, with TRBD2 identical over 11 bases. CDR1 and CDR2 from the germline V gene are LGHDT and YNNKEL (reference sequence). Trimming took 3 bases from V and 0 from J; bases not matched to a gene: 10. The CDR3 spans 19 residues. The CDR3 nucleotides are TGTGCCAGCAGCCACATAGCGGGGGGGCGCTTCTTCTCCTACAATGAGCAGTTCTTC. It translates to CASSHIAGGRFFSYNEQFF.

This clonotype was counted only a few times. This sequence joins TRBV3-1 and TRBJ2-3; 8 nucleotides align to TRBD1. The J segment lost 3 bases and the V segment lost 1 base, leaving 6 bases of the junction unmatched. The germline gives CDR1 LGHDT, CDR2 YNNKEL (reference sequence). The CDR3 covers 16 residues. The CDR3 reads CASSQGIQGATDTQYF. The CDR3 coding sequence is TGTGCCAGCAGCCAAGGGATTCAGGGGGCGACAGATACGCAGTATTTT.

The rearrangement uses TRBV2 and TRBJ2-1; TRBD2 matches at 13 bases. Germline-derived CDR1 and CDR2 are SNHLY and FYNNEI. The V gene end was trimmed by 7 bases and the J gene end by 7 bases; junction bases not matched to a gene: 19. The CDR3 loop spans 19 amino acids. In nucleotides, the CDR3 is TGTGCCAGCACCGAACGGGGATTCCCCGGGACTAGCGGGAATAATGAGCAGTTCTTC. Translating gives CASTERGFPGTSGNNEQFF. The full variable domain, its missing parts supplied by reference TRBV2 and TRBJ2-1, is EPEVTQTPSHQVTQMGQEVILRCVPISNHLYFYWYRQILGQKVEFLVSFYNNEISEKSEIFDDQFSVERPDGSNFTLKIRSTKLEDSAMYFCASTERGFPGTSGNNEQFFGPGTRLTVL.

This clonotype was picked up a small number of times. V gene TRBV4-1 combines with J gene TRBJ1-1; TRBD1 matches at 11 bases. V gave up 2 bases and J gave up 4 bases; unmatched junction bases: 3. The CDR3 consists of 15 residues. Germline-derived CDR1 and CDR2 are MGHRA and YSYEKL. As DNA, the CDR3 is TGCGCCAGCAGCCAATTTGGGACAGGGGGCACTGAAGCTTTCTTT. It is translated as CASSQFGTGGTEAFF.

The CDR3 region has the DNA TGTGCCAGCAGGCGGGGGGCTGGTTATACTGAAGCTTTCTTT. Translation gives CASRRGAGYTEAFF. The V and J genes are TRBV3-1 and TRBJ1-1; TRBD1 is a possible D gene (6 bases). CDR3 length: 14 residues. Trimming cost V 6 bases and J 5 bases, with 16 bases left between them. Per germline, CDR1 LGHDT and CDR2 YNNKEL (reference sequence).

The gene calls are TRBV12-3 or TRBV12-4 and TRBJ1-3; weak D call: TRBD1 (5 bases). Trimming shortened V by 5 bases and J by 11 bases, and 16 bases separated the two germline ends. This CDR3 region has 13 residues. CDR3 in amino acids: CASSPTLGVPIYF. In DNA form, the CDR3 reads TGTGCCAGCAGTCCGACGTTGGGGGTGCCCATATATTTT.

The chain joins TRBV28 to TRBJ1-5; D remains unclear. The V gene's germline CDR1 is MDHEN and CDR2 SYDVKM. This CDR3 is 16 amino acids long. V was cut by 8 bases and J by 4 bases, with 21 bases left in between. The CDR3 nucleotides are TGTGCCAGCTCAACCGTTATCAGGTTTCCGAATCAGCCCCAGCATTTT. This codes for CASSTVIRFPNQPQHF.

This clonotype was picked up a small number of times. The chain links TRBV20-1 to TRBJ2-4; 7 bases are a match to TRBD1. The V gene end was trimmed by 3 bases and the J gene end by 3 bases; junction bases not matched to a gene: 17. Germline CDR1 DFQATT, CDR2 SNEGSKA (reference sequence). CDR3 length: 18 residues. Here the CDR3 DNA reads TGCAGTGCTAGGGAGACAAGGGGGCCTAGATATGGCAAAAACATTCAGTACTTC. The encoded protein is CSARETRGPRYGKNIQYF.

This chain connects TRBV5-1 to TRBJ1-1; D is unresolved. There are 16 residues in the CDR3. Deletions cut 1 base from V and 3 bases from J, with 16 bases between. Germline V gene sequence: CDR1 SGHRS, CDR2 YFSETQ. The CDR3 nucleotides are TGCGCCAGCAGCTTGTTCGACGGCCTAGGAGACACTGAAGCTTTCTTT. It is translated as CASSLFDGLGDTEAFF.

The V call is TRBV9, the J call TRBJ1-5; no reliable D call. From germline, CDR1 is SGDLS and CDR2 YYNGEE. Trimming shortened V by 4 bases and J by 2 bases, and 10 bases separated the two germline ends. CDR3 length: 14 amino acids. CDR3 amino acids: CASSNPGRNQPQHF. Written as DNA, the CDR3 is TGTGCCAGCAGCAATCCGGGCCGCAATCAGCCCCAGCATTTT.

This clonotype was picked up a small number of times. The J gene is TRBJ2-4, the V gene TRBV6-6, with D hard to call. V gave up 2 bases and J gave up 1 base, with 12 bases separating them. The germline gives CDR1 MNHNY, CDR2 SVGAGI (reference sequence). The CDR3 is 16 amino acids. The CDR3 nucleotides are TGTGCCAGCAGTTACCACAATTATCGTGCCAAAAACATTCAGTACTTC. Translation gives CASSYHNYRAKNIQYF.

The V gene is TRBV28, the J gene TRBJ1-2; D unresolved. CDR1 and CDR2 (germline): MDHEN, SYDVKM. V was cut by 9 bases and J by 4 bases, with 12 bases left in between. The CDR3 runs 12 residues. The CDR3 protein is CASARAPYGYTF. The CDR3 DNA reads as TGTGCCAGTGCCCGGGCGCCCTATGGCTACACCTTC.

This clonotype was seen ten or more times. This sequence joins TRBV6-6 and TRBJ2-1; tentative D call: TRBD2 (6 bases). Germline assignment: CDR1 MNHNY and CDR2 SVGAGI (reference sequence). This CDR3 contains 13 residues. Trimming stripped 6 bases from V and 10 bases from J, with 16 bases between. The CDR3 sequence: CASREGHTSEQFF. CDR3 DNA sequence: TGTGCCAGCAGGGAGGGCCACACTTCGGAGCAGTTCTTC.

This clonotype has more than one count but fewer than ten. This chain uses TRBV18 with TRBJ1-4; D not certain. The V and J ends lost 2 bases and 3 bases respectively, with 10 bases between them. Germline assignment: CDR1 KGHSH and CDR2 LQKENI. CDR3 length: 15 residues. Here the CDR3 reads CASSPTLRANEKLFF. CDR3 sequence (DNA): TGTGCCAGCTCACCAACACTGAGGGCTAATGAAAAACTGTTTTTT. The complete variable domain, with remaining parts taken from reference TRBV18 and TRBJ1-4, reads NAGVMQNPRHLVRRRGQEARLRCSPMKGHSHVYWYRQLPEEGLKFMVYLQKENIIDESGMPKERFSAEFPKEGPSILRIQQVVRGDSAAYFCASSPTLRANEKLFFGSGTQLSVL.

This clonotype was counted a single time. The chain is built from TRBV2 and TRBJ2-7; D is ambiguous. CDR1 is SNHLY and CDR2 is FYNNEI in the germline V gene. Trimming left V 1 base short and J 7 bases short, with 17 bases between. The CDR3 is 15 amino acids. CDR3 residues: CASSEGRVSYNEQYF. CDR3 DNA sequence: TGTGCCAGCAGTGAAGGAAGGGTATCGTACAATGAGCAGTACTTC. Combining the CDR3 with reference TRBV2 and TRBJ2-7 gives the whole variable domain EPEVTQTPSHQVTQMGQEVILRCVPISNHLYFYWYRQILGQKVEFLVSFYNNEISEKSEIFDDQFSVERPDGSNFTLKIRSTKLEDSAMYFCASSEGRVSYNEQYFGPGTRLTVT.

This clonotype has a handful of counts. The rearrangement uses TRBV5-4 and TRBJ1-2; 7 positions agree with TRBD1. Germline values: CDR1 SGHNT, CDR2 YYREEE (reference sequence). The trim removed 5 bases at V and 6 bases at J, leaving 7 bases unmatched. This CDR3 contains 13 residues. The CDR3 sequence is CASRSGQVDGYTF. CDR3 coding DNA: TGTGCCAGCAGATCCGGACAGGTAGATGGCTACACCTTC.